This T cell receptor beta chain was identified during a study of identical twins. This clonotype was picked up many times. Its antigen is not identified. Study-wide results and caveats: Those out-of-frame alpha sequences shared by twins showed an excess of low generation probability.

Per germline, CDR1 DFQATT and CDR2 SNEGSKA (reference sequence). CDR3 size: 14 residues. V was clipped by 5 bases and J by 4 bases, with 17 bases between them. MiXCR was run by TCRdb on the 5' RACE reads, yielding one entry per CDR3 protein. The sample has around 230,000 distinct CDR3 sequences, around 10% seen once. The sequence came from a woman under 30 in good health. Sequences were obtained from memory (CD45RO+) T cells sorted from blood. The rearrangement uses TRBV20-1 and TRBJ1-1, with D possibly being TRBD1 (6 bases). The CDR3 DNA sequence: TGCAGTGCTCGGCCGGGGGGCGAAGGCACTGAAGCTTTCTTT. This codes for CSARPGGEGTEAFF.